A single sample gave rise to the 14 T cell receptor beta chains below, sequenced in a study of Ad26.COV2.S vaccination and SARS-CoV-2 variants. Libraries were prepared by immunoSEQ multiplex PCR; TCRdb keeps only in-frame clonotypes and omits some of them. Among 150,000 to 200,000 clones listed, roughly nine tenths were seen once. This specimen was peripheral blood, taken after recovery from COVID-19. The receptor source for this set is a human donor who had recovered from COVID-19.

The chain is built from TRBV4-2 and TRBJ2-7, with no clear D. This CDR3 region has 14 residues. From germline, CDR1 is LGHNA and CDR2 YNFKEQ. V lost 1 base to trimming and J lost 3 bases, with 10 bases between them. The CDR3 nucleotides are TGTGCCAGCAGCCAAGGGATTGGTGACTACGAGCAGTACTTC. Translated: CASSQGIGDYEQYF.

The chain uses TRBV7-2 and TRBJ2-5, with TRBD2 identical over 8 bases. The CDR3 consists of 16 residues. Trimming took 0 bases from V and 1 from J; bases not matched to a gene: 4. The germline gives CDR1 SGHTA, CDR2 FQGNSA. CDR3 DNA sequence: TGTGCCAGCAGCTTAGCTAGCGGGGCGTCCCAAGAGACCCAGTACTTC. Amino acids: CASSLASGASQETQYF.

The chain is built from TRBV6-5 and TRBJ2-1; 8 bases map to TRBD2. V dropped 4 bases and J dropped 5; count of bases not matched to a gene: 4. The CDR3 contains 14 residues. Germline assignment: CDR1 MNHEY and CDR2 SVGAGI. The CDR3 coding sequence is TGTGCCAGCAGTTCCGGGACTAGGAACAATGAGCAGTTCTTC. It codes for CASSSGTRNNEQFF.

DNA for the CDR3: TGCGCCAGCAGCTTGGGGGCAGGGGGCTTGGAAAAACTGTTTTTT. Its protein product is CASSLGAGGLEKLFF. The rearrangement links TRBV5-1 to TRBJ1-4; 8 nucleotides align to TRBD1. This CDR3 is built from 15 residues. V was pared by 0 bases and J by 8 bases, with 6 bases of the junction left unmatched. Germline V gene sequence: CDR1 SGHRS, CDR2 YFSETQ.

V is TRBV27 and J is TRBJ1-4; D not resolved. V shed 5 bases and J shed 7 bases, with 17 bases lying between them. CDR3 length: 15 residues. The V gene's germline CDR1 is MNHEY and CDR2 SMNVEV (reference sequence). The CDR3: CASSTRRLSLEKLFF. CDR3 nucleotide sequence: TGTGCCAGCAGTACTAGGAGGCTTTCCCTTGAAAAACTGTTTTTT.

This clone was seen a few times. This chain links TRBV19 with TRBJ2-7; 7 bases agree with TRBD2. CDR1 LNHDA and CDR2 SQIVND come from the germline V gene (reference sequence). The CDR3 extends over 14 amino acids. V lost 1 base and J lost 2; bases outside the gene matches: 2. CDR3 nucleotides: TGTGCCAGTAGTATAGGAGCGGGAACCTACGAGCAGTACTTC. Its translation is CASSIGAGTYEQYF.

This chain uses TRBV24-1 with TRBJ2-3; no definite D call. Germline values: CDR1 KGHDR, CDR2 SFDVKD. V shed 3 bases and J shed 0 bases, with 12 bases lying between them. CDR3 length: 16 amino acids. As DNA, the CDR3 is TGTGCCACCAGTGATCAGGTGATCTCGAGCACAGATACGCAGTATTTT. Its translation is CATSDQVISSTDTQYF.

The rearrangement uses TRBV5-1 and TRBJ2-3; TRBD2 matches at 9 bases. CDR1 is SGHRS, CDR2 YFSETQ, per germline. The ends lost 4 bases at V and 0 bases at J; junction bases unmatched: 6. CDR3 length: 16 amino acids. CDR3 in DNA: TGCGCCAGCAGCAGCGGGGGGCTCCCAAGCACAGATACGCAGTATTTT. Encoded protein: CASSSGGLPSTDTQYF.

This sequence joins TRBV5-1 and TRBJ1-1, with 7 bases identical to TRBD1. V was pared by 1 base and J by 5 bases, with 5 bases of the junction left unmatched. CDR3 length equals 14 residues. CDR1 is SGHRS and CDR2 is YFSETQ in the germline V gene. The CDR3 reads CASSLRQGTTEAFF. Written as DNA, the CDR3 is TGCGCCAGCAGCTTGCGACAGGGTACAACTGAAGCTTTCTTT.

This clone was detected a few times. V usage is TRBV9 and J usage is TRBJ2-1; D is possibly TRBD1 or TRBD2 (5 bases each). CDR3 size: 12 residues. The ends were cut back, 5 bases at V and 6 bases at J, with 9 bases in the middle. Germline V lookup: CDR1 SGDLS, CDR2 YYNGEE. CDR3 nucleotide sequence: TGTGCCAGCAGGGGACCGAGCAATGAGCAGTTCTTC. Amino acids: CASRGPSNEQFF.

J is TRBJ1-5 and V is TRBV19; D gene uncertain. The CDR3 sequence is 14 residues long. Germline V gene lookup returns CDR1 LNHDA and CDR2 SQIVND (reference sequence). V was shortened by 10 bases and J by 3 bases, with 16 bases between the two germline ends. CDR3: CAISGRGFNQPQHF. The CDR3 coding sequence is TGTGCCATCAGCGGACGGGGATTCAATCAGCCCCAGCATTTT.

This clone has only one observation. V and J are TRBV7-9 and TRBJ1-2, with D possibly being TRBD1 (5 bases). The CDR3 sequence is 13 residues long. V lost 6 bases, J lost 8 bases, and 16 bases lay in between. The germline V gene has CDR1 SEHNR and CDR2 FQNEAQ (reference sequence). The CDR3 DNA reads TGTGCCAGCAGTCTAGCCCGGGACGGCGGCTACACCTTC. Protein: CASSLARDGGYTF.

The gene calls are TRBV30 and TRBJ2-1; 8 positions agree with TRBD2. The ends lost 8 bases at V and 4 bases at J; junction bases unmatched: 16. The CDR3 contains 16 residues. Germline V gene lookup returns CDR1 GTSNPN and CDR2 SVGIG (reference sequence). CDR3 nucleotide sequence: TGTGCCGCTAAGACGGGACTAGATAGTCCATACAATGAGCAGTTCTTC. It encodes CAAKTGLDSPYNEQFF.

This clone was seen a single time. The chain uses TRBV3-1 (or the pseudogene TRBV3-2) and TRBJ1-2; D is uncertain. This CDR3 is 14 amino acids long. From germline, CDR1 is LGHDT and CDR2 YNNKEL (reference sequence). The V end lost 4 bases, the J end lost 2 bases, and 11 bases lay between the germline ends. CDR3 in amino acids: CASSRWGGNYGYTF. CDR3 bases: TGTGCCAGCAGCCGGTGGGGAGGGAACTATGGCTACACCTTC.